The 14 T cell receptor delta chains given below trace back to one sample, sequenced in a study of gamma-delta T cells after stem cell transplantation. TCRdb repeated clone calling on the RT-PCR reads with CATT. The sample records some 2,100 delta-chain clones, 3% to 3.5% being singletons. Sample: gamma-delta T cells. The receptor source for this set is a human donor. It is not recorded whose cells these are; they may come from a transplant donor.

This clone is large (0.1 to 1%). The rearrangement uses TRDV2 and TRDJ1, with no clear D. Trimming removed 4 bases at V and 3 bases at J, with 14 bases between. Germline loops: CDR1 GEAIGNYY, CDR2 EKD. The CDR3 contains 14 residues. CDR3 coding DNA: TGTGCCTGTGATGCACTACGTGCCCCCGATAAACTCATCTTT. Translated: CACDALRAPDKLIF.

This chain joins TRDV2 and TRDJ1; 10 bases are a match to TRDD3. CDR1 and CDR2 from the germline V gene are GEAIGNYY and EKD. There are 16 residues in the CDR3. V trimming: 0 bases; J trimming: 7 bases; junction bases outside the gene matches: 10. This CDR3 is CACDTVAGVGDTKLIF. The CDR3 region has the DNA TGTGCCTGTGACACCGTAGCAGGAGTGGGGGATACTAAACTCATCTTT.

In this sample, this clone is medium-sized. The chain combines TRDV2 with TRDJ1; 11 positions agree with TRDD3. V shed 2 bases and J 6 bases; nucleotides not matched to a gene: 7. In germline, CDR1 is GEAIGNYY, CDR2 EKD. The CDR3 is 15 amino acids. The CDR3, as DNA: TGTGCCTGTGACAGCGTGGGGGATACGCGCTATAAACTCATCTTT. It encodes CACDSVGDTRYKLIF.

Relative to its sample, this clone is large (0.1 to 1%). The sample has other DNA sequences that encode this CDR3 too. The chain carries TRDV2 and TRDJ1; the match to TRDD3 covers 13 bases. Germline trimming cut 0 bases from V and 2 bases from J; bases unmatched to any gene: 11. Germline CDR1 is GEAIGNYY and CDR2 is EKD. The CDR3 has 19 amino acids. In DNA form, the CDR3 reads TGTGCCTGTGACACCATAGGGCCACTGGGGGATACGAGAACCGATAAACTCATCTTT. It yields the protein CACDTIGPLGDTRTDKLIF.

This clone was seen a few times. A read error is possible here, since a much larger clone lies one base away. This specimen includes other DNA sequences encoding the same CDR3. The V and J genes are TRDV2 and TRDJ1, with 9 bases aligning to TRDD3. The germline V gene encodes CDR1 GEAIGNYY and CDR2 EKD. The V and J ends lost 0 bases and 0 bases, in that order; junction bases with no gene match: 19. The CDR3 covers 21 residues. The CDR3 region has the DNA TGTGCCTGTGACACCGTTAAGGCCCCTGTCGGGGGATACAGGGACACCGATAAACTCATCTTT. The encoded protein is CACDTVKAPVGGYRDTDKLIF.

Comments on this clone: This likely traces to a read error, being one base from a far larger clone. The sample carries other DNA sequences with the same CDR3. The chain links TRDV2 to TRDJ1, with 10 bases lining up with TRDD3. Per the germline V gene, CDR1 is GEAIGNYY and CDR2 is EKD. The CDR3 spans 19 residues. Trimming cost V 3 bases and J 3 bases; bases outside gene matches: 18. The CDR3 coding sequence is TGTGCCTGTGACGCCTTAGAAGGTACTGGGGGATCCTACGCCGATAAACTCATCTTT. It yields the protein CACDALEGTGGSYADKLIF.

Relative to its sample, this clone is medium-sized. An end of the junction does not agree with germline; a read error may underlie this. Additional DNA sequences in this sample encode the identical CDR3. V usage is TRDV2 and J usage is TRDJ3; 12 positions match TRDD3. The CDR3 is 22 residues long. Germline values: CDR1 GEAIGNYY, CDR2 EKD. This CDR3 reads CACDTATGGYSKSSLDTRQMFF. As DNA, the CDR3 is TGTGCCTGTGACACCGCTACTGGGGGATACTCTAAAAGCTCCTTGGACACCCGACAGATGTTTTTC.

The chain combines TRDV2 with TRDJ1; 10 bases are a match to TRDD3. CDR3 length: 18 residues. The ends lost 0 bases at V and 2 bases at J; junction bases unmatched: 11. The germline V gene has CDR1 GEAIGNYY and CDR2 EKD. The chain's CDR3 is CACDTWSVLGDGTDKLIF. CDR3 sequence (DNA): TGTGCCTGTGACACCTGGTCCGTACTGGGGGATGGAACCGATAAACTCATCTTT.

This clone has just a few counts. The translation of this DNA and the TCRdb protein of a much larger clone differ at residue 3, probably owing to a read error; the protein shown here is translated from the DNA. The chain recombines TRDV2 with TRDJ1; 11 nucleotides align to TRDD3. Germline loops: CDR1 GEAIGNYY, CDR2 EKD. The CDR3 length is 18 residues. The CDR3 reads CARDTILGDRGYTDKLIF. In DNA form, the CDR3 reads TGTGCCCGTGACACGATACTGGGGGATAGAGGGTACACCGATAAACTCATCTTT.

With regard to this clone: Mismatch with germline at one junction end may stem from a read error. V gene TRDV2 combines with J gene TRDJ1; 9 nucleotides match TRDD3. The CDR3 length is 17 residues. Per the germline V gene, CDR1 is GEAIGNYY and CDR2 is EKD. CDR3 sequence (DNA): TGTTCCTGTTCGGTACTGGGGGACCCCAAGTACACCGATAAACTCATCTTT. Amino acids: CSCSVLGDPKYTDKLIF.

On this clone: With only one base between it and a far larger clone, this is likely a read error. The same CDR3 arises from other DNA sequences in this sample as well. This sequence joins TRDV2 and TRDJ1, with TRDD3 matching over 10 bases. The length of the CDR3 is 16 residues. With 4 bases clipped from V and 1 base from J, the junction kept 8 bases outside the gene matches. Germline CDR1 is GEAIGNYY and CDR2 is EKD. The CDR3 spells CACDDLLGDATDKLIF. In DNA form, the CDR3 reads TGTGCCTGTGATGACCTACTGGGGGATGCCACCGATAAACTCATCTTT.

This clone is medium-sized by share. The gene calls are TRDV2 and TRDJ1; 12 bases are a match to TRDD3. Germline V gene sequence: CDR1 GEAIGNYY, CDR2 EKD. V lost 0 bases, J lost 1 base, and 11 bases stayed unmatched. This CDR3 spans 19 amino acids. The CDR3 DNA reads as TGTGCCTGTGACACCGTATTATTACTGGGGGATACCGGCACCGATAAACTCATCTTT. Residues: CACDTVLLLGDTGTDKLIF.

This clone counts as medium-sized (0.01 to 0.1%). This chain joins TRDV2 and TRDJ1; D is ambiguous. The germline V and J ends were trimmed by 0 bases and 1 base, with 17 bases remaining between them. The germline V gene encodes CDR1 GEAIGNYY and CDR2 EKD. The CDR3 contains 17 residues. This chain's CDR3 is CACDTLLQTLGTDKLIF. The CDR3 DNA follows: TGTGCCTGTGACACCCTTTTGCAAACCCTTGGCACCGATAAACTCATCTTT.

As concerns this clone: The protein given by TCRdb reflects a much larger clone and differs at residue 5 from this DNA's translation, likely from a read error; the protein shown is the DNA's translation. In nucleotides, the CDR3 is TGTGCCTGTGACACCGTACTGGGGGATACTAAACTCATCTTT. Protein: CACDTVLGDTKLIF. The chain recombines TRDV2 with TRDJ1, with 12 bases lining up with TRDD3. After removal of 0 bases from V and 7 bases from J, the junction contained 2 bases not matched to a gene. The CDR3 totals 14 residues. Germline V gives CDR1 GEAIGNYY, CDR2 EKD.